This TCR beta chain originates from a study of radiation and T cells in renal cell carcinoma. General study results and limits: In blood, top tumor clones expanded by 2 weeks, shrinking by 4. No pretreatment tumor biopsies were available for baseline clonotypes.

TCRdb's copy holds only in-frame clones and misses some; the assay was immunoSEQ multiplex PCR. The table has roughly 80,000 clones, 65% to 90% seen once. This sample's time point: blood 2 weeks post-SBRT. Treatment noted: 15 Gy SBRT to primary tumor, nephrectomy 4 weeks later. Clear cell pathology was present in this patient's renal cell carcinoma. The V and J ends lost 0 bases and 4 bases, in that order; junction bases with no gene match: 10. The CDR3 consists of 17 residues. The germline gives CDR1 MGHRA, CDR2 YSYEKL. This clone was seen only once. What it recognizes is unknown. The sample in question was blood, obtained from a patient whose treatment included radiotherapy and nephrectomy. The chain couples TRBV4-1 to TRBJ2-3; 7 nucleotides match TRBD1. The clonotype comes from a woman aged 45 to 65 with renal cell carcinoma. The chain's CDR3 is CASSQDKKNRGSDTQYF. CDR3 nucleotide sequence: TGCGCCAGCAGCCAAGATAAAAAGAACAGGGGCTCAGATACGCAGTATTTT.